The following is a T cell receptor (beta chain) sequence with its context. Here immunoSEQ multiplex PCR was the method, and the copy in TCRdb shows in-frame clones only, minus some. The top ten hold about an eighth of the sample, which has 470,000 or so clones, about 84% seen once. The data stem from a study of shared clonotypes between healthy human individuals. V was shortened by 2 bases and J by 5 bases, with 13 bases between the two germline ends. The CDR3 is made up of 15 amino acids. Germline V lookup: CDR1 SEHNR, CDR2 FQNEAQ (reference sequence). The rearrangement uses TRBV7-9 and TRBJ2-1; D is unclear. The sample was PBMCs. This clonotype was sampled from a woman aged 40 to 49 in good health. Some clones in this sample may be carry-over from other donors' samples. The CDR3 region has the DNA TGTGCCAGCAGCTTACTTGCAGCCAGCAACAATGAGCAGTTCTTC. This sequence encodes CASSLLAASNNEQFF.